A single sample gave rise to the 20 T cell receptor beta chains below, sequenced in a study of identical twins. TCRdb reprocessed the 5' RACE reads via MiXCR and lists one record per CDR3 protein. The sample shows hundreds of thousands of distinct CDR3 sequences, around 7.5% of them seen only once. In addition, the sample was reused for a study of yellow fever vaccine responses in identical twins.

Specimen: PBMCs. The receptors shown here come from a woman in her late teens or twenties in good health.

The CDR3 bases are TGTGCCACCAGCAGTCCCTCAGGGACTAGCGGCCACAATGAGCAGTTCTTC. As protein: CATSSPSGTSGHNEQFF. The chain couples TRBV15 to TRBJ2-1; 11 bases line up with TRBD2. The CDR3 is 17 residues long. Per the germline V gene, CDR1 is LNHNV and CDR2 is YYDKDF (reference sequence). V shed 3 bases and J 5 bases; nucleotides not matched to a gene: 9.

This clonotype was seen only a few times. This rearrangement joins TRBV5-1 to TRBJ1-2, with TRBD1 as a possible D gene (6 bases). The CDR3 totals 16 residues. Germline V gene sequence: CDR1 SGHRS, CDR2 YFSETQ. Trimming shortened V by 0 bases and J by 7 bases, and 19 bases separated the two germline ends. Written as DNA, the CDR3 is TGCGCCAGCAGCTTGGGAGCGGTCAGGGGAATGGTTGGCTACACCTTC. It translates to CASSLGAVRGMVGYTF.

This clonotype was observed at least ten times. The chain is built from TRBV5-1 and TRBJ2-1; 10 bases align to TRBD2. Germline V gene data show CDR1 as SGHRS and CDR2 as YFSETQ. The V gene end was trimmed by 0 bases and the J gene end by 6 bases; junction bases not matched to a gene: 15. This CDR3 has 19 amino acids. In DNA, the CDR3 is TGCGCCAGCAGCTTGGTGTGGGCTAGCGGGAGTATCGTGGGCAATGAGCAGTTCTTC. This sequence encodes CASSLVWASGSIVGNEQFF.

V is TRBV6-1 and J is TRBJ2-2; the D call may be TRBD1 or TRBD2 (7 bases each). The CDR3 totals 14 residues. Germline CDR1 and CDR2: MNHNS and SASEGT. V was pared by 9 bases and J by 1 base, with 12 bases between. CDR3 nucleotides: TGTGCCAGTGGGGGGGACAGGAACACCGGGGAGCTGTTTTTT. Its translation is CASGGDRNTGELFF.

This clonotype was observed a few times. The chain links TRBV20-1 to TRBJ2-1; TRBD1 matches 7 bases. Trimming cost V 3 bases and J 0 bases; bases outside gene matches: 2. The CDR3 covers 14 residues. Per the germline V gene, CDR1 is DFQATT and CDR2 is SNEGSKA (reference sequence). The CDR3 loop reads CSARTGSSYNEQFF. The DNA for the CDR3 is TGCAGTGCTAGGACAGGGAGCTCCTACAATGAGCAGTTCTTC.

The chain has TRBV7-9 and TRBJ2-3; D is unresolved. The CDR3 is 12 residues long. Germline CDR1 and CDR2: SEHNR and FQNEAQ (reference sequence). V lost 7 bases, J lost 2 bases, and 7 bases lay in between. In DNA, the CDR3 is TGTGCCAGCATGACATACACAGATACGCAGTATTTT. It translates to CASMTYTDTQYF.

The sample holds many counts of this clonotype. This chain connects TRBV5-1 to TRBJ2-7, with D unclear. V was pared by 2 bases and J by 2 bases, with 8 bases between. Germline values: CDR1 SGHRS, CDR2 YFSETQ. The CDR3 extends over 13 amino acids. The CDR3 DNA sequence: TGCGCCAGCAGCTTAGCAGGAACCTACGAGCAGTACTTC. This gives the protein CASSLAGTYEQYF. The variable domain in full, completed from reference TRBV5-1 and TRBJ2-7, reads KAGVTQTPRYLIKTRGQQVTLSCSPISGHRSVSWYQQTPGQGLQFLFEYFSETQRNKGNFPGRFSGRQFSNSRSEMNVSTLELGDSALYLCASSLAGTYEQYFGPGTRLTVT.

Ten or more counts support this clonotype. The chain recombines TRBV24-1 with TRBJ1-1; no definite D call. The V gene's germline CDR1 is KGHDR and CDR2 SFDVKD. V dropped 3 bases and J dropped 3 bases, with 10 bases sitting between them. The CDR3 contains 14 residues. The CDR3 DNA reads as TGTGCCACCAGTGATGCAGACGGGGACACTGAAGCTTTCTTT. The encoded protein is CATSDADGDTEAFF.

This clonotype occurred a few times. This chain uses TRBV12-3 or TRBV12-4 with TRBJ1-1, with D unclear. V lost 4 bases, J lost 0 bases, and 6 bases lay in between. This CDR3 is 13 amino acids long. This CDR3 reads CASSWQLNTEAFF. In DNA, the CDR3 is TGTGCCAGCAGTTGGCAGCTGAACACTGAAGCTTTCTTT.

This clonotype came up many times. The chain combines TRBV21-1 with TRBJ2-3; the D call of TRBD2 is as the table states it, not checked on the DNA. TRBV21-1 is shown as a pseudogene. The CDR3 is 17 amino acids. The CDR3 here is CASKRTNTSGATDTQYF. The CDR3 coding sequence is TGTGCCAGCAAAAGGACTAACACTAGCGGGGCCACAGATACGCAGTATTTT.

This chain connects TRBV28 to TRBJ2-2; 8 bases are a match to TRBD1. The CDR3 sequence is 18 residues long. Germline CDR1 and CDR2: MDHEN and SYDVKM. J was trimmed by 2 bases and V by 2 bases; bases with no gene match: 10. In DNA form, the CDR3 reads TGTGCCAGCAGTTTACGCCGGACAGGGTCCCTTAACACCGGGGAGCTGTTTTTT. Its translation: CASSLRRTGSLNTGELFF.

This clonotype has at least ten counts. DNA for the CDR3: TGTGCCAGCAGCTTAGGATCTGGGGTAGAGACCCAGTACTTC. Amino acid sequence: CASSLGSGVETQYF. The chain has TRBV7-8 and TRBJ2-5; D is undetermined. Trimming stripped 1 base from V and 4 bases from J, with 10 bases between. Germline assignment: CDR1 SGHVS and CDR2 FQNEAQ. There are 14 residues in the CDR3.

The sample holds many counts of this clonotype. The chain links TRBV20-1 to TRBJ2-2; D possibly matches TRBD1 or TRBD2 (5 bases each). The V and J ends lost 6 bases and 6 bases respectively, with 14 bases between them. CDR3 size: 13 residues. CDR1 is DFQATT and CDR2 is SNEGSKA in the germline V gene (reference sequence). The chain's CDR3 is CSAPVLGAGELFF. The CDR3 nucleotides are TGCAGTGCCCCCGTCTTGGGGGCCGGGGAGCTGTTTTTT.

This clonotype has ten or more counts. The chain employs TRBV7-9 and TRBJ2-5; D not resolved. Germline CDR1 reads SEHNR; CDR2 reads FQNEAQ (reference sequence). V was clipped by 6 bases and J by 5 bases, with 7 bases between them. The CDR3 extends over 11 amino acids. CDR3: CASSHGETQYF. CDR3 DNA: TGTGCCAGCAGTCACGGGGAGACCCAGTACTTC.

This clonotype was picked up a small number of times. The chain links TRBV7-6 to TRBJ2-1, with 13 bases fitting TRBD2. Germline V gives CDR1 SGHVS, CDR2 FNYEAQ. The V segment lost 3 bases and the J segment 3 bases; nucleotides outside the gene matches: 2. This CDR3 contains 16 residues. CDR3 DNA sequence: TGTGCCAGCAGCTTCACTAGCGGGGGGGACTACAATGAGCAGTTCTTC. As protein: CASSFTSGGDYNEQFF.

This clonotype was counted at least ten times. The V gene is TRBV5-1, the J gene TRBJ2-1; D may be TRBD2 (6 bases). V shed 4 bases and J shed 10 bases, with 18 bases lying between them. In germline, CDR1 is SGHRS, CDR2 YFSETQ. The length of the CDR3 is 14 residues. The CDR3 DNA is TGCGCCAGCAGCGAGGGACTGAACTTTGAGGAGCAGTTCTTC. This encodes CASSEGLNFEEQFF. Full variable domain (missing parts from reference TRBV5-1 and TRBJ2-1): KAGVTQTPRYLIKTRGQQVTLSCSPISGHRSVSWYQQTPGQGLQFLFEYFSETQRNKGNFPGRFSGRQFSNSRSEMNVSTLELGDSALYLCASSEGLNFEEQFFGPGTRLTVL.

The sample holds a few counts of this clonotype. The chain employs TRBV6-5 and TRBJ2-1; D is undetermined. Trimming removed 1 base from V and 10 bases from J, with 11 bases in between. CDR1 and CDR2 (germline): MNHEY, SVGAGI. The length of the CDR3 is 13 residues. The DNA for the CDR3 is TGTGCCAGCAGTTACTACCCGAACGGGGAGCAGTTCTTC. Residues: CASSYYPNGEQFF.

This clonotype was counted a few times. The chain carries TRBV20-1 and TRBJ2-7; 8 bases map to TRBD1. The CDR3 contains 14 residues. With 6 bases clipped from V and 3 bases from J, the junction kept 10 bases outside the gene matches. Germline-derived CDR1 and CDR2 are DFQATT and SNEGSKA (reference sequence). This chain's CDR3 is CSATSRDRNYEQYV. The CDR3 DNA follows: TGCAGTGCGACTTCCCGGGACAGGAACTACGAGCAGTACGTC.

Only a few counts were recorded for this clonotype. The chain links TRBV7-9 to TRBJ2-4; D is ambiguous. This CDR3 region has 14 residues. CDR1 is SEHNR, CDR2 FQNEAQ, per germline (reference sequence). Between the trimmed V and J ends, which lost 10 bases and 6 bases, there was a span of 19 bases. The CDR3 spells CATQPVGSGNIQYF. Written as DNA, the CDR3 is TGTGCCACACAACCGGTGGGGTCGGGAAACATTCAGTACTTC. Filled out from reference TRBV7-9 and TRBJ2-4, the complete variable domain reads DTGVSQNPRHKITKRGQNVTFRCDPISEHNRLYWYRQTLGQGPEFLTYFQNEAQLEKSRLLSDRFSAERPKGSFSTLEIQRTEQGDSAMYLCATQPVGSGNIQYFGAGTRLSVL.

This clonotype came up a few times. CDR3 region: CASSAYGGIQETQYF. CDR3 nucleotides: TGTGCCAGCAGCGCCTATGGAGGGATCCAAGAGACCCAGTACTTC. The chain joins TRBV9 to TRBJ2-5, with D perhaps TRBD2 (6 bases). The length of the CDR3 is 15 residues. Germline V gives CDR1 SGDLS, CDR2 YYNGEE. The germline V and J ends were trimmed by 3 bases and 1 base, with 13 bases remaining between them.